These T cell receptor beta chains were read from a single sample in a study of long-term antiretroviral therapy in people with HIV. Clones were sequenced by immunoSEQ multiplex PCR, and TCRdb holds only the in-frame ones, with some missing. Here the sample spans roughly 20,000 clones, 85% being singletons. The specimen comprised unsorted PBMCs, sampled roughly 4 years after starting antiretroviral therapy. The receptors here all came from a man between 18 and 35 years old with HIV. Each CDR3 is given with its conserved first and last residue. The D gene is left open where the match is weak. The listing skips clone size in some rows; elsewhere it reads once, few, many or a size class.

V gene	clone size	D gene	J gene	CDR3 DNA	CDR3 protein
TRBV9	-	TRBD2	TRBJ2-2	TGTGCCAGCAGCGCCGATCGGGGGGGTCCCGGGGAGCTGTTTTTT	CASSADRGGPGELFF
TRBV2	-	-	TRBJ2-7	TGTGCCAGCAGGGTTAGGGCTGACTCCTACGAGCAGTACTTC	CASRVRADSYEQYF
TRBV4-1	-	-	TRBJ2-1	TGCGCCAGCAGCCTTGCGGTCACCCCGTCTAATGAGCAGTTCTTC	CASSLAVTPSNEQFF
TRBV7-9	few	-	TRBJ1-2	TGTGCCAGCAGCTTTGGACACCAAGGCTACACCTTC	CASSFGHQGYTF
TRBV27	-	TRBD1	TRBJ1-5	TGTGCCAGCAGTCCCCGGACAGGGGAGACATATCAGCCCCAGCATTTT	CASSPRTGETYQPQHF
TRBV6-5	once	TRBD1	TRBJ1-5	TGTGCCAGCAGTTATAAGGGGGCTCGCGGTCAGCCCCAGCATTTT	CASSYKGARGQPQHF
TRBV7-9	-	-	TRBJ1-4	TGTGCCAGCAGCTTAATTACTAACGAAAAACTGTTTTTT	CASSLITNEKLFF
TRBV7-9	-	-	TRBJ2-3	TGTGCCAGCAGCTTAGGGGGGGTCACAGATACGCAGTATTTT	CASSLGGVTDTQYF
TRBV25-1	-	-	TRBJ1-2	TGTGCCAGCAGTGAAGTAGGGGGAGTCTATGGCTACACCTTC	CASSEVGGVYGYTF
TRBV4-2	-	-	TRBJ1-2	TGTGCCAGCAGCCAAGCCGGGGGAGACTATGGCTACACCTTC	CASSQAGGDYGYTF
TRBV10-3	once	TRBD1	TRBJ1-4	TGTGCCAGTGGGACAGGGAACGAAAAACTGTTTTTT	CASGTGNEKLFF
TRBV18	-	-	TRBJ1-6	TGTGCCAGCTCACCAAGCCCAGGGGATTCACCCCTCCACTTT	CASSPSPGDSPLHF
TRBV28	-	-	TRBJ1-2	TGTGCCAGCAGTTTCCCCCTTGGACAGATCGAACATGGCTACACCTTC	CASSFPLGQIEHGYTF
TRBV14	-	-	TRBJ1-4	TGTGCCAGCAGCCAAGTCCGGTCAGGGGCTGAAAAACTGTTTTTT	CASSQVRSGAEKLFF
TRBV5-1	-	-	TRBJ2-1	TGCGCCAGCAGCTTGGGGACGGGGCCTAGCTCCTACAATGAGCAGTTCTTC	CASSLGTGPSSYNEQFF
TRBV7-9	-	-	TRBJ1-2	TGTGCCTCCGAGAAACGTAGGACCGGAGCTAACTATGGCTACACCTTC	CASEKRRTGANYGYTF
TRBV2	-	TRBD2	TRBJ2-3	TGTGCCAGCAGTGAACTACGGGGGGATTTAGATACGCAGTATTTT	CASSELRGDLDTQYF
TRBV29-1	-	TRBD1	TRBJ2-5	TGCAGCGTTGACAGGGGGCCGGAGACCCAGTACTTC	CSVDRGPETQYF
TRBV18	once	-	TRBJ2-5	TGTGCCAGCTCGCCCGGACCGGGATCAAGACAAGAGACCCAGTACTTC	CASSPGPGSRQETQYF
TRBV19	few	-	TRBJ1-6	TGTGCCAGTAGTATAGGGATTTCACCCCTCCACTTT	CASSIGISPLHF
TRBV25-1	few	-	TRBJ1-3	TGTGCCAGCAGTGAGTGGGACTCTGGAAACACCATATATTTT	CASSEWDSGNTIYF
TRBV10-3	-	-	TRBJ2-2	TGTGCCACTTCAGGGGAGGGGAACGGGGAGCTGTTTTTT	CATSGEGNGELFF
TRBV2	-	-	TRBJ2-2	TGTGCCAGCACGAGAGATAACACCGGGGAGCTGTTTTTT	CASTRDNTGELFF
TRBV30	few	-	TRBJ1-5	TGTGCCTGGACTCCTGGTGGCAATCAGCCCCAGCATTTT	CAWTPGGNQPQHF
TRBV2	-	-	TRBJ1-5	TGTGCCTGCCGACAGAGCAATCAGCCCCAGCATTTT	CACRQSNQPQHF
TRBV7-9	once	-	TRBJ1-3	TGTGCCAGCTTACTAGAAGGTGGGCCCTCTGGAAACACCATATATTTT	CASLLEGGPSGNTIYF
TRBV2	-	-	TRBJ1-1	TGTGCCAGCACCTTCAGTAGGACCGTTCAGAACACTGAAGCTTTCTTT	CASTFSRTVQNTEAFF
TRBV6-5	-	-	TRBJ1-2	TGTGCCAGCAGTTACGGCATCACAGCCTTCCAAGGAGGCTACACCTTC	CASSYGITAFQGGYTF
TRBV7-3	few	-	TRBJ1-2	TGTGCCAGCAGCTTAACTCCAGGTGAATTAGCCGGCTACACCTTC	CASSLTPGELAGYTF
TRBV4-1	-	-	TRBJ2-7	TGCGCCAGCAGCTATAATTTCCACGAGCAGTACTTC	CASSYNFHEQYF
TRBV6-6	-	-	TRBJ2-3	TGTGCCAGCAGTTACCCCAGGCGCACAGATACGCAGTATTTT	CASSYPRRTDTQYF
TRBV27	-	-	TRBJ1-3	TGTGCCAGCAGCCGAGGCAGCCCAAAAACTGGAAACACCATATATTTT	CASSRGSPKTGNTIYF
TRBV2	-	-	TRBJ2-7	TGTGCCAGCAGGTGGTACGAGCAGTACTTC	CASRWYEQYF
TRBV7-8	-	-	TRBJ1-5	TGTGCCAGCAGCTTAGCGAGTAACAGGCGGCGGGATCAGCCCCAGCATTTT	CASSLASNRRRDQPQHF
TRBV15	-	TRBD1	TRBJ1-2	TGTGCCACCAGCAGAAATCCCCGGACAGGGACGAACTATGGCTACACCTTC	CATSRNPRTGTNYGYTF
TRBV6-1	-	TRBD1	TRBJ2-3	TGTGCCAGCAGTGAAGAGACAGGGGTGTCTGCAGATACGCAGTATTTT	CASSEETGVSADTQYF
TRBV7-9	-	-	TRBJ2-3	TGTGCCAGCAGCTTAAGCACAGATACGCAGTATTTT	CASSLSTDTQYF
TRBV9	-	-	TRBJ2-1	TGTGCCAGCAGCGTCCACGACTCCTACAATGAGCAGTTCTTC	CASSVHDSYNEQFF
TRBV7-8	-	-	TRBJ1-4	TGTGCCAGCAGCTTAGTGTCGGCGCCAGGGAGGGCAACTAATGAAAAACTGTTTTTT	CASSLVSAPGRATNEKLFF
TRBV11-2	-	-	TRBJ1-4	TGTGCCAGCAGCTTAATTTTGGGTACCGAGTATGAAAAACTGTTTTTT	CASSLILGTEYEKLFF
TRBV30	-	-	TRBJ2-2	TGTGCCTGGGGGACGGGGGTAGGGCTGTTTTTT	CAWGTGVGLFF
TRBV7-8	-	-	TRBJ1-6	TGTGCCAGCAGCTTAGCACAGGCCCATAATTCACCCCTCCACTTT	CASSLAQAHNSPLHF
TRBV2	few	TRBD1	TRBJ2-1	TGTGCCACTTTTAGGGGACAGGGGCACTACAATGAGCAGTTCTTC	CATFRGQGHYNEQFF
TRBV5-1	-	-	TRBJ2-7	TGCGCCAGCAGCTTGGCTGGGCGGGGAATCCTCTACGAGCAGTACTTC	CASSLAGRGILYEQYF
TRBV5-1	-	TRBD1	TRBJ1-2	TGCGCCAGCAGCTTATTGAGGTGGGGGACAGGGGGCCACTATGGCTACACCTTC	CASSLLRWGTGGHYGYTF
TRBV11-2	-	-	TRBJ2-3	TGTGCCAGCGGGGTCACAGATACGCAGTATTTT	CASGVTDTQYF
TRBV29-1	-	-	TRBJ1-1	TGCAGCGTTGCGAAGGGGGTGGGAACTGAAGCTTTCTTT	CSVAKGVGTEAFF
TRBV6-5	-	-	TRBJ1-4	TGTGCCAGCAGTTCCCGACAGCCCACTAATGAAAAACTGTTTTTT	CASSSRQPTNEKLFF
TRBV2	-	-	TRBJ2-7	TGTGCCAGCAGTGGAACACAGCAGTACTTC	CASSGTQQYF
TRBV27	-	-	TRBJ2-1	TGTGCCAGCAGTGACGCCACCGGGAATCCCTACAATGAGCAGTTCTTC	CASSDATGNPYNEQFF
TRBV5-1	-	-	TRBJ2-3	TGCGCCAGCAGCTGGACGGACAGCACAGATACGCAGTATTTT	CASSWTDSTDTQYF
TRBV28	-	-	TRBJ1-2	TGTGCCAGCTCAGGGAGCTATGGCTACACCTTC	CASSGSYGYTF
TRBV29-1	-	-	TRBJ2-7	TGCAGCGTTGTTAGCTCCTACGAGCAGTACTTC	CSVVSSYEQYF
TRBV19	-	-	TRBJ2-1	TGTGCCAGTAGTGGTCGATACAATGAGCAGTTCTTC	CASSGRYNEQFF
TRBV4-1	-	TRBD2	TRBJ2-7	TGCGCCAGCAGCACCAAGATTCGGGGGGTATCCTACGAGCAGTACTTC	CASSTKIRGVSYEQYF
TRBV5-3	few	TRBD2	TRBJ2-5	TGTGCCAGAAGCTTGTTAGCGGGGGGGGAAGAGACCCAGTACTTC	CARSLLAGGEETQYF
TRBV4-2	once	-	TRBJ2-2	TGTGCCAGCAGCCAAAGTATCAACAGGGCAGGACACGGGGAGCTGTTTTTT	CASSQSINRAGHGELFF
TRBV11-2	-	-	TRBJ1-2	TGTGCCAGCAGCTTCTTGTCACCTGAGATCTATGGCTACACCTTC	CASSFLSPEIYGYTF
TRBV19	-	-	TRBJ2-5	TGTGCCAGTAGTCAACGGCTGGGAGAGACCCAGTACTTC	CASSQRLGETQYF
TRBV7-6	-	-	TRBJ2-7	TGTGCCAGCAGCTCCCCGCCGGGACCCTGGACGTCCTACGAGCAGTACTTC	CASSSPPGPWTSYEQYF